The 2 T cell receptor beta chains listed next were all sequenced from one sample in a study of cytomegalovirus exposure and HLA in healthy donors. The PCR made use of 60 Vbeta and 13 Jbeta primers. Sequencing used immunoSEQ multiplex PCR; TCRdb keeps in-frame clones, though not all of them. The sample contains about 81,000 clones, about 90% of which appear only once. Sequencing was performed on PBMCs. The source of these receptors is a man younger than 30 in good health and CMV-seronegative.

V and J are TRBV6-4 and TRBJ2-1; 9 positions match TRBD2. V lost 0 bases and J lost 7; bases outside the gene matches: 4. Per the germline V gene, CDR1 is MRHNA and CDR2 is SNTAGT. The CDR3 is 15 residues long. CDR3 amino acids: CASSDSSGSGNEQFF. CDR3 DNA: TGTGCCAGCAGTGACTCTAGCGGGAGTGGAAATGAGCAGTTCTTC.

This clone was recorded a few times. This chain connects TRBV28 to TRBJ2-2; 11 positions match TRBD2. Germline values: CDR1 MDHEN, CDR2 SYDVKM. The CDR3 covers 19 residues. Germline trimming cut 1 base from V and 0 bases from J; bases unmatched to any gene: 7. The CDR3, as DNA: TGTGCCAGCAGTTTATACGTACTAGCGGGAGAATCGAACACCGGGGAGCTGTTTTTT. Protein: CASSLYVLAGESNTGELFF.